A selection of T cell receptor beta chains follows, all from one sample in a study of CD8 T cells in ankylosing spondylitis. One entry per CDR3 protein results from TCRdb running MiXCR on the 5' RACE reads. The sample lists around 390,000 distinct CDR3 sequences, about 20% seen once, with about 17% in the top ten. Input material: blood, either unsorted or a sorted T cell fraction (not recorded which). Receptors were obtained from a male donor with ankylosing spondylitis. The CDR3 runs from the conserved cysteine through the conserved F or W. Each record gives: D gene, clone size, J gene, V gene, CDR3 DNA, CDR3 protein. A D gene is named only where the DNA matches it firmly. Clone size is given for some rows only: seen once, a few or many times, or a class if the clone is expanded.

d_call: TRBD2; clone_size: few; j_call: TRBJ2-1; v_call: TRBV7-7; cdr3_nt: TGTGCCAGCAGCCGGATTATAGCGGGATCATACAATGAGCAGTTCTTC; cdr3_aa: CASSRIIAGSYNEQFF
d_call: TRBD2; clone_size: many; j_call: TRBJ2-1; v_call: TRBV12-3/TRBV12-4; cdr3_nt: TGTGCCAGCAGTTTAGGTAGCGGGAGGCACAATGAGCAGTTCTTC; cdr3_aa: CASSLGSGRHNEQFF
d_call: TRBD1; clone_size: -; j_call: TRBJ2-1; v_call: TRBV12-3/TRBV12-4; cdr3_nt: TGTGCCAGCAGCCGGACAGGAACGCGGAATGAGCAGTTCTTC; cdr3_aa: CASSRTGTRNEQFF
d_call: -; clone_size: few; j_call: TRBJ2-7; v_call: TRBV2; cdr3_nt: TGTGCCAGCAGTGAAATCCGGGGGCGATTCTACGAGCAGTACTTC; cdr3_aa: CASSEIRGRFYEQYF
d_call: -; clone_size: -; j_call: TRBJ1-2; v_call: TRBV19; cdr3_nt: TGTGCCAGTAGTGGGACGGCAGCTAACTATGGCTACACCTTC; cdr3_aa: CASSGTAANYGYTF
d_call: -; clone_size: few; j_call: TRBJ1-4; v_call: TRBV7-2; cdr3_nt: TGTGCCAGCAGCAGCGGGCAGATTAATGAAAAACTGTTTTTT; cdr3_aa: CASSSGQINEKLFF
d_call: TRBD1; clone_size: few; j_call: TRBJ1-2; v_call: TRBV4-3; cdr3_nt: TGCGCCAGCAGCCCTCTAGACAGGGGTGGCTATGGCTACACCTTC; cdr3_aa: CASSPLDRGGYGYTF
d_call: TRBD2; clone_size: -; j_call: TRBJ2-1; v_call: TRBV10-3; cdr3_nt: TGTGCCATCTGCCCCTATTCCGCGGGAGATAGTTATGAGCAGTTCTTC; cdr3_aa: CAICPYSAGDSYEQFF
d_call: -; clone_size: -; j_call: TRBJ2-7; v_call: TRBV6-5; cdr3_nt: TGTGCCAGCAGTTACAAGAGTACAGTCTACGAGCAGTACTTC; cdr3_aa: CASSYKSTVYEQYF
d_call: -; clone_size: -; j_call: TRBJ2-6; v_call: TRBV14; cdr3_nt: TGTGCCAGCAGCCAAGGGGGGGACAGATTCTCTGGGGCCAACGTCCTGACTTTC; cdr3_aa: CASSQGGDRFSGANVLTF
d_call: -; clone_size: few; j_call: TRBJ1-2; v_call: TRBV7-8; cdr3_nt: TGTGCCAGCAGCTCAGGGTCCGTCTATGGCTACACCTTC; cdr3_aa: CASSSGSVYGYTF
d_call: TRBD2; clone_size: -; j_call: TRBJ2-5; v_call: TRBV6-1; cdr3_nt: TGTGCCAGAGACAGGAGAGGACTAGCGCGCCTAAAGACCCAGTACTTC; cdr3_aa: CARDRRGLARLKTQYF
d_call: -; clone_size: few; j_call: TRBJ1-1; v_call: TRBV9; cdr3_nt: TGTGCCAGCAGCGTAATGGCGACGAACACTGAAGCTTTCTTT; cdr3_aa: CASSVMATNTEAFF
d_call: -; clone_size: -; j_call: TRBJ2-2; v_call: TRBV28; cdr3_nt: TGTGCCAGCAGCAGATTGGATTTCGCCGGGGAGCTGTTTTTT; cdr3_aa: CASSRLDFAGELFF
d_call: -; clone_size: -; j_call: TRBJ2-5; v_call: TRBV30; cdr3_nt: TGTGCCTGGAGCCTACAAGAGACCCAGTACTTC; cdr3_aa: CAWSLQETQYF
d_call: TRBD2; clone_size: -; j_call: TRBJ2-7; v_call: TRBV5-5; cdr3_nt: TGTGCCAGCAGCTTGGCCGGGTATAGCGGGAGTTCCTACGAGCAGTACTTC; cdr3_aa: CASSLAGYSGSSYEQYF
d_call: -; clone_size: few; j_call: TRBJ1-1; v_call: TRBV12-3/TRBV12-4; cdr3_nt: TGTGCCAGCACCCGGGGGGCAGTGAACACTGAAGCTTTCTTT; cdr3_aa: CASTRGAVNTEAFF
d_call: -; clone_size: -; j_call: TRBJ2-1; v_call: TRBV28; cdr3_nt: TGTGCCAGCATTGAAGCGACTAACCACAATGAGCAGTTCTTC; cdr3_aa: CASIEATNHNEQFF
d_call: -; clone_size: few; j_call: TRBJ2-5; v_call: TRBV12-3/TRBV12-4; cdr3_nt: TGTGCCAGCAGTCCCCCGATTGTCCGGGCCCAGTACTTC; cdr3_aa: CASSPPIVRAQYF
d_call: -; clone_size: -; j_call: TRBJ2-7; v_call: TRBV6-2/TRBV6-3; cdr3_nt: TGTGCCAGCAGGGACAACTACGAGCAGTACTTC; cdr3_aa: CASRDNYEQYF
d_call: -; clone_size: few; j_call: TRBJ1-5; v_call: TRBV10-2; cdr3_nt: TGCGCCAGCAGTGAGGCGTCCCTTAGCAATCAGCCCCAGCATTTT; cdr3_aa: CASSEASLSNQPQHF
d_call: -; clone_size: few; j_call: TRBJ2-3; v_call: TRBV20-1; cdr3_nt: TGCAGTGCTAGAGATAGCAGGGGTGCAGATACGCAGTATTTT; cdr3_aa: CSARDSRGADTQYF